The rows below give T cell receptor beta chains drawn from one sample of a study of early T cells in non-severe SARS-CoV-2 infection. Via MiXCR, TCRdb re-called the 5' RACE reads, giving one row per CDR3 protein. The repertoire consists of 55,000 to 85,000 distinct CDR3 sequences, with 12% occurring once and the leading ten covering about 4.2%. Sequencing was performed on whole blood. These receptor sequences come from an adult who was a healthcare worker with PCR-confirmed SARS-CoV-2 infection or an uninfected control (not recorded which). Both conserved end residues are part of each CDR3. D genes are given only for firm matches. Size is omitted from some rows. Given values are once, few, many or a class for expanded clones.

clone_size j_call d_call v_call cdr3_aa cdr3_nt
many TRBJ2-7 - TRBV12-3/TRBV12-4 CASKGRRSYEQYF TGTGCCAGCAAGGGACGTCGCTCCTACGAGCAGTACTTC
- TRBJ1-1 - TRBV3-1 CASSRGWAEAFF TGTGCCAGCAGCCGCGGATGGGCTGAAGCTTTCTTT
few TRBJ2-1 TRBD2 TRBV20-1 CSALPSGYNEQFF TGCAGTGCCCTGCCTAGCGGTTACAATGAGCAGTTCTTC
many TRBJ1-6 - TRBV27 CASTSLGGHSPLHF TGTGCCAGCACCTCTTTGGGAGGTCATTCACCCCTCCACTTT
many TRBJ2-1 - TRBV10-1 CASSIARSYNEQFF TGCGCCAGCAGTATAGCCCGCTCCTACAATGAGCAGTTCTTC
many TRBJ1-2 - TRBV5-4 CASSRAQPDRPLF TGTGCCAGCAGCCGGGCACAACCGGACAGACCCCTCTTC
many TRBJ2-3 TRBD2 TRBV12-3/TRBV12-4 CASSLSGGQTDTQYF TGTGCCAGCAGTTTGAGCGGGGGGCAGACAGATACGCAGTATTTT
few TRBJ1-1 - TRBV5-1 CASSLAGYTEAFF TGCGCCAGCAGCTTGGCTGGTTACACTGAAGCTTTCTTT
- TRBJ2-3 - TRBV10-3 CAAASADTQYF TGTGCCGCCGCTTCTGCGGATACGCAGTATTTT
- TRBJ1-5 - TRBV7-9 CASSLTGNQPQHF TGTGCCAGCAGCTTAACGGGCAATCAGCCCCAGCATTTT
- TRBJ1-4 - TRBV19 CASRRASPGTYNEKLFF TGTGCCAGTAGACGGGCCTCCCCGGGTACTTATAATGAAAAACTGTTTTTT
many TRBJ2-4 TRBD1 TRBV20-1 CSAEDRALAKNIQYF TGCAGTGCAGAAGACAGGGCTCTAGCCAAAAACATTCAGTACTTC
many TRBJ2-5 - TRBV11-2 CASSLDVETQYF TGTGCCAGCAGCTTAGATGTGGAGACCCAGTACTTC
few TRBJ2-3 - TRBV5-1 CASSQPTSYSDTQYF TGCGCCAGCAGCCAACCGACTAGTTACTCAGATACGCAGTATTTT
- TRBJ2-1 - TRBV18 CASSPQGTTYNEQFF TGTGCCAGCTCACCACAAGGGACAACCTACAATGAGCAGTTCTTC
- TRBJ2-2 - TRBV25-1 CASSEPGLTGELFF TGTGCCAGCAGTGAACCGGGACTCACCGGGGAGCTGTTTTTT
few TRBJ2-1 TRBD2 TRBV20-1 CSYKMREGAYNEQFF TGCAGTTATAAGATGCGGGAGGGCGCCTACAATGAGCAGTTCTTC
few TRBJ1-6 - TRBV6-1 CASSGRTANNSPLHF TGTGCCAGCAGTGGGCGGACAGCTAATAATTCACCCCTCCACTTT
- TRBJ2-7 TRBD1 TRBV7-6 CASSYMTGEQYF TGTGCCAGCAGCTATATGACAGGGGAGCAGTACTTC
- TRBJ2-7 - TRBV3-1 CASSQRWIPYEQYF TGTGCCAGCAGCCAACGCTGGATTCCCTACGAGCAGTACTTC
many TRBJ2-3 TRBD2 TRBV4-2 CASSQETSGRAVTQYF TGTGCCAGCAGCCAAGAAACTAGCGGGAGGGCAGTTACGCAGTATTTT
- TRBJ2-3 TRBD1 TRBV20-1 CSAGTGSSDTQYF TGCAGTGCTGGGACAGGGAGCTCAGATACGCAGTATTTT
- TRBJ2-1 - TRBV19 CASSIRDNEQFF TGTGCCAGTAGTATTAGGGATAATGAGCAGTTCTTC
few TRBJ2-7 TRBD1 TRBV6-5 CASSYSGQGASEQYF TGTGCCAGCAGTTACTCAGGACAGGGGGCCAGCGAGCAGTACTTC
- TRBJ2-2 TRBD1 TRBV7-8 CASSPPGQGARTGELFF TGTGCCAGCAGCCCTCCGGGACAGGGGGCGAGGACCGGGGAGCTGTTTTTT
many TRBJ1-1 - TRBV29-1 CSGTATARVNTEAFF TGCAGCGGGACAGCCACGGCTAGGGTTAACACTGAAGCTTTCTTT
few TRBJ2-7 - TRBV7-8 CASSRAGALLYEQYF TGTGCCAGCAGCCGCGCAGGGGCTTTACTCTACGAGCAGTACTTC
few TRBJ2-2 TRBD1 TRBV10-3 CAISRKDRGNTGELFF TGTGCCATCTCGCGGAAGGACAGGGGGAACACCGGGGAGCTGTTTTTT